A single sample gave rise to the 30 T cell receptor beta chains below, sequenced in a study of identifying expanded T cells in peripheral blood. Generated by immunoSEQ multiplex PCR, the TCRdb table keeps only in-frame clones and is missing some. This table has approximately 86,000 clones, 80% to 90% appearing once. Sequencing used blood. Source of these receptors: a person aged 18 to 75 in good health.

The rearrangement uses TRBV7-2 and TRBJ2-7; possible D gene TRBD1, 6 bases. From germline, CDR1 is SGHTA and CDR2 FQGNSA. Trimming removed 0 bases at V and 6 bases at J, with 12 bases between. This CDR3 spans 14 amino acids. This CDR3 is CASSLAWTAGEQYF. The CDR3, as DNA: TGTGCCAGCAGCTTAGCCTGGACAGCCGGCGAGCAGTACTTC.

The chain is built from TRBV11-3 and TRBJ1-2; the D is unclear. This CDR3 is built from 13 residues. CDR1 and CDR2 (germline): SGHNT, YENEEA. Deletions cut 5 bases from V and 5 bases from J, with 12 bases between. CDR3 loop: CASSPLPGYGYTF. DNA of the CDR3: TGTGCCAGCAGCCCCCTACCCGGGTATGGCTACACCTTC.

The rearrangement links TRBV30 to TRBJ1-6; D is uncertain. The CDR3 is made up of 13 amino acids. Germline CDR1 is GTSNPN and CDR2 is SVGIG (reference sequence). Trimming took 0 bases from V and 7 from J, leaving 7 bases between them. The CDR3 here is CAWSVRTNSPLHF. CDR3 in DNA: TGTGCCTGGAGTGTACGGACCAATTCACCCCTCCACTTT.

CDR3 nucleotide sequence: TGTGCCAGCAGCGCGCAGGGGGGGCTGGGGAACACTGAAGCTTTCTTT. Translating gives CASSAQGGLGNTEAFF. The chain joins TRBV5-4 to TRBJ1-1, with 7 bases that match TRBD1. V shed 4 bases and J 1 base; nucleotides not matched to a gene: 10. The CDR3 extends over 16 amino acids. Germline assignment: CDR1 SGHNT and CDR2 YYREEE (reference sequence). Full variable domain (missing parts from reference TRBV5-4 and TRBJ1-1): ETGVTQSPTHLIKTRGQQVTLRCSSQSGHNTVSWYQQALGQGPQFIFQYYREEENGRGNFPPRFSGLQFPNYSSELNVNALELDDSALYLCASSAQGGLGNTEAFFGQGTRLTVV.

The chain employs TRBV7-2 and TRBJ2-5; D gene ambiguous. This CDR3 is 12 amino acids long. The V end was cut by 1 base, the J end by 5 bases, with 5 bases between. Germline V lookup: CDR1 SGHTA, CDR2 FQGNSA. CDR3 region: CASSLGWETQYF. The CDR3, as DNA: TGTGCCAGCAGCTTAGGGTGGGAGACCCAGTACTTC.

This chain uses TRBV2 with TRBJ1-1; 7 nucleotides match TRBD1. CDR1 is SNHLY, CDR2 FYNNEI, per germline. The CDR3 runs 15 residues. Germline trimming cut 11 bases from V and 7 bases from J; bases unmatched to any gene: 19. CDR3 protein: CARRNRGTLLNEAFF. The CDR3 coding sequence is TGTGCCCGAAGAAACAGGGGAACCTTACTAAATGAAGCTTTCTTT.

V and J are TRBV6-5 and TRBJ2-7; D remains unclear. Trimming took off 0 bases at V and 3 bases at J, with 9 bases between the two ends. The CDR3 spans 14 residues. The germline V gene has CDR1 MNHEY and CDR2 SVGAGI. This CDR3 reads CASSYSYQNYEQYF. In DNA form, the CDR3 reads TGTGCCAGCAGTTACTCATACCAGAACTACGAGCAGTACTTC.

The genes are TRBV6-1 and TRBJ2-7, with 7 bases matching TRBD1. This CDR3 contains 14 residues. CDR1 is MNHNS, CDR2 SASEGT, per germline. V dropped 7 bases and J dropped 2; count of bases not matched to a gene: 8. The CDR3 region is CASTEGASPYEQYF. The DNA for the CDR3 is TGTGCCAGCACCGAGGGGGCGTCCCCCTACGAGCAGTACTTC.

Written as DNA, the CDR3 is TGTGCCAGCAGCTTGTCTAGCACCCTCACAGATACGCAGTATTTT. As protein: CASSLSSTLTDTQYF. The chain combines TRBV7-8 with TRBJ2-3; D might be TRBD2 (5 bases). Trimming removed 3 bases at V and 2 bases at J, with 12 bases between. Germline V gene data show CDR1 as SGHVS and CDR2 as FQNEAQ. The CDR3 extends over 15 amino acids.

This clone was picked up one time. The V and J genes are TRBV5-6 and TRBJ2-5; D gene unclear. The CDR3 runs to 16 residues. The germline CDR1 and CDR2 sequences are SGHDT and YYEEEE. V was cut by 0 bases and J by 0 bases, with 12 bases left in between. Here the CDR3 DNA reads TGTGCCAGCAGCTTGGTCTCCCCGGCATACCAAGAGACCCAGTACTTC. It is translated as CASSLVSPAYQETQYF.

V gene TRBV20-1 combines with J gene TRBJ1-1, with D possibly TRBD1 on 6 matching bases. Germline CDR1 DFQATT, CDR2 SNEGSKA (reference sequence). The CDR3 has 11 amino acids. Trimming shortened V by 5 bases and J by 11 bases, and 15 bases separated the two germline ends. CDR3 sequence reads: CSAVGQRRAFF. The CDR3 bases are TGCAGTGCTGTCGGACAGCGGAGGGCTTTCTTT.

J is TRBJ1-4 and V is TRBV9; 8 bases fit TRBD1. V shed 0 bases, J shed 8 bases, and the junction held 6 bases outside the gene matches. Germline V gene lookup returns CDR1 SGDLS and CDR2 YYNGEE. The CDR3 sequence is 15 residues long. The CDR3 reads CASSVVGTGGEKLFF. Here the CDR3 DNA reads TGTGCCAGCAGCGTAGTGGGGACAGGCGGGGAAAAACTGTTTTTT.

The chain joins TRBV6-5 to TRBJ2-7; D uncertain. The CDR3 is 14 amino acids. Germline V gene sequence: CDR1 MNHEY, CDR2 SVGAGI. V gave up 5 bases and J gave up 0 bases, with 11 bases separating them. The CDR3 loop reads CASSPQQASYEQYF. The CDR3, as DNA: TGTGCCAGCAGTCCACAGCAGGCCTCCTACGAGCAGTACTTC.

The V gene is TRBV7-6, the J gene TRBJ2-5; D remains unclear. Between the trimmed V and J ends, which lost 0 bases and 2 bases, there was a span of 7 bases. Germline lookup yields CDR1 SGHVS and CDR2 FNYEAQ. The CDR3 has 14 residues. CDR3 in DNA: TGTGCCAGCAGCTTAGCGATAGAGCAAGAGACCCAGTACTTC. This gives the protein CASSLAIEQETQYF.

The J gene is TRBJ2-5, the V gene TRBV29-1; TRBD1 or TRBD2 may be the D gene (6 bases each). This CDR3 is built from 13 residues. Germline V gives CDR1 SQVTM, CDR2 ANQGSEA. V was pared by 6 bases and J by 4 bases, with 15 bases between. The DNA for the CDR3 is TGCAGCGTGGGGGGCAGGGTTCGAGAGACCCAGTACTTC. Amino acids: CSVGGRVRETQYF.

The chain links TRBV5-1 to TRBJ1-1, with D unresolved. The CDR3 runs to 14 residues. Trimming cost V 5 bases and J 1 base, with 12 bases left between them. Germline CDR1 SGHRS, CDR2 YFSETQ. The CDR3 DNA reads as TGCGCCAGCAGAGAGATTCGTGCGAACACTGAAGCTTTCTTT. This encodes CASREIRANTEAFF.

The chain employs TRBV5-1 and TRBJ1-1; D might be TRBD1 (6 bases). The V end lost 7 bases, the J end lost 5 bases, and 18 bases lay between the germline ends. The CDR3 is 14 amino acids. In germline, CDR1 is SGHRS, CDR2 YFSETQ. CDR3 amino acids: CASGTGGGGTEAFF. The CDR3 bases are TGCGCCAGCGGCACCGGAGGAGGGGGGACTGAAGCTTTCTTT.

This clone was counted between two and nine times. The CDR3 loop is CASSMGRTNTGELFF. The CDR3 bases are TGTGCCAGTAGTATGGGAAGGACGAACACCGGGGAGCTGTTTTTT. The chain carries TRBV19 and TRBJ2-2; D unresolved. This CDR3 is 15 amino acids long. Germline assignment: CDR1 LNHDA and CDR2 SQIVND (reference sequence). The V and J ends lost 3 bases and 0 bases respectively, with 8 bases between them.

J is TRBJ2-7 and V is TRBV7-9; D is ambiguous. Germline CDR1 and CDR2: SEHNR and FQNEAQ (reference sequence). The CDR3 is made up of 13 amino acids. V lost 2 bases to trimming and J lost 7 bases, with 12 bases between them. Written as DNA, the CDR3 is TGTGCCAGCAGCTTAAGGGTTCCAAAGGAGCAGTACTTC. Translated: CASSLRVPKEQYF.

The chain joins TRBV7-2 to TRBJ1-1; no reliable D call. V was cut by 2 bases and J by 3 bases, with 16 bases left in between. Germline V gives CDR1 SGHTA, CDR2 FQGNSA. The CDR3 contains 16 residues. The chain's CDR3 is CASSLIPGSVDTEAFF. DNA for the CDR3: TGTGCCAGCAGCTTAATCCCTGGGTCAGTGGACACTGAAGCTTTCTTT.

The chain has TRBV6-5 and TRBJ2-2; 9 bases align to TRBD1. The length of the CDR3 is 15 residues. Germline-derived CDR1 and CDR2 are MNHEY and SVGAGI. Trimming cost V 6 bases and J 5 bases; bases outside gene matches: 7. As DNA, the CDR3 is TGTGCCAGCAGCAGGGACAGGGTCTTTACCGGGGAGCTGTTTTTT. This gives the protein CASSRDRVFTGELFF.

The chain has TRBV14 and TRBJ2-7; D ambiguous. Trimming left V 0 bases short and J 0 bases short, with 12 bases between. CDR1 SGHDN and CDR2 FVKESK come from the germline V gene. The CDR3 is 16 amino acids. The CDR3 bases are TGTGCCAGCAGCCAAGACTTCTTGTTGGGCTCCTACGAGCAGTACTTC. Translated: CASSQDFLLGSYEQYF. Looking up the rest from reference TRBV14 and TRBJ2-7 gives the full variable domain: EAGVTQFPSHSVIEKGQTVTLRCDPISGHDNLYWYRRVMGKEIKFLLHFVKESKQDESGMPNNRFLAERTGGTYSTLKVQPAELEDSGVYFCASSQDFLLGSYEQYFGPGTRLTVT.

V is TRBV13 and J is TRBJ2-3; 9 positions match TRBD1. In germline, CDR1 is PRHDT, CDR2 FYEKMQ (reference sequence). This CDR3 is 15 amino acids long. The junction had 7 bases not matched to a gene; V was cut back by 5 bases and J by 4 bases. The CDR3 reads CASSTTQGAPDTQYF. CDR3 DNA sequence: TGTGCCAGCAGCACTACACAGGGGGCCCCAGATACGCAGTATTTT.

In its sample, this clone was seen once. CDR3 sequence (DNA): TGTGCCAGCCGCGCTGAGCCTCACTATGGCTACACCTTC. Residues: CASRAEPHYGYTF. This chain joins TRBV6-5 and TRBJ1-2; D uncertain. CDR3 length: 13 residues. The germline V gene encodes CDR1 MNHEY and CDR2 SVGAGI. The V end lost 8 bases, the J end lost 3 bases, and 13 bases lay between the germline ends.

The CDR3, as DNA: TGTGCCAGCAGCGGGGACAGCACAGATACGCAGTATTTT. Protein product: CASSGDSTDTQYF. The V call is TRBV2, the J call TRBJ2-3; the D call may be TRBD1 or TRBD2 (5 bases each). Germline-derived CDR1 and CDR2 are SNHLY and FYNNEI. V gave up 6 bases and J gave up 0 bases, with 7 bases separating them. The CDR3 totals 13 residues.

The rearrangement joins TRBV7-2 to TRBJ2-3; 7 positions match TRBD2. CDR1 and CDR2 (germline): SGHTA, FQGNSA. The CDR3 sequence is 17 residues long. J gave up 0 bases and V 1 base, and 7 bases lay outside the gene matches. Here the CDR3 DNA reads TGTGCCAGCAGCTTAGTAGCGGGTCTTCCTAGCACAGATACGCAGTATTTT. It yields the protein CASSLVAGLPSTDTQYF.

The chain employs TRBV2 and TRBJ2-3; TRBD2 agrees at 7 bases. CDR1 and CDR2 from the germline V gene are SNHLY and FYNNEI. With V trimmed by 5 bases and J by 8 bases, 4 bases remained unmatched. CDR3 size: 12 residues. The CDR3 sequence: CASSQSGATQYF. The DNA of the CDR3 is TGTGCCAGCAGTCAGAGCGGGGCTACGCAGTATTTT.

The chain is built from TRBV7-9 and TRBJ1-1, with D tentatively TRBD1 (5 bases). V was cut by 6 bases and J by 7 bases, with 18 bases left in between. Germline V gene lookup returns CDR1 SEHNR and CDR2 FQNEAQ (reference sequence). The CDR3 is made up of 14 amino acids. The CDR3 loop is CASRRPSGISEAFF. The CDR3 DNA follows: TGTGCCAGCAGACGACCCTCAGGGATCAGTGAAGCTTTCTTT.

The genes are TRBV14 and TRBJ1-2, with 8 bases lining up with TRBD1. The CDR3 runs 15 residues. Trimming cost V 1 base and J 5 bases; bases outside gene matches: 6. CDR1 and CDR2 (germline): SGHDN, FVKESK. The CDR3 region is CASSQARQGRYGYTF. CDR3 sequence (DNA): TGTGCCAGCAGCCAAGCTAGACAGGGGAGGTATGGCTACACCTTC.

The CDR3 loop is CASSLVPGGYTF. The CDR3 DNA is TGTGCCAGCAGCTTAGTGCCCGGGGGCTACACCTTC. The gene calls are TRBV7-9 and TRBJ1-2; D is uncertain. The V end lost 1 base, the J end lost 8 bases, and 8 bases lay between the germline ends. CDR1 is SEHNR, CDR2 FQNEAQ, per germline (reference sequence). The CDR3 contains 12 residues.